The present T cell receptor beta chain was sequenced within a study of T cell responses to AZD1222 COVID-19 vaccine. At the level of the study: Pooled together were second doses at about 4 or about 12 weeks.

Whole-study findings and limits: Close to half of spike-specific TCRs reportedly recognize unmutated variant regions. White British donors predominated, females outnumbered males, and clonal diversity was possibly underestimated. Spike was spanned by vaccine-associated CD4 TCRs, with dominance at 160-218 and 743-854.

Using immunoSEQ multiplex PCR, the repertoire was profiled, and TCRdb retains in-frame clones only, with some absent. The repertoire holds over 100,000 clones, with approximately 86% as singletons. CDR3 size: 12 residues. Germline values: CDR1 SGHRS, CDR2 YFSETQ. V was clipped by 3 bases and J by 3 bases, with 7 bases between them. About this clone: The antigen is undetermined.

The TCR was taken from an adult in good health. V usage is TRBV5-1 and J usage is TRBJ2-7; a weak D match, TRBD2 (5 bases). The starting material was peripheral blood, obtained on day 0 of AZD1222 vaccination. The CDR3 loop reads CASSSGGYEQYF. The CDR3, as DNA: TGCGCCAGCAGCTCTGGAGGCTACGAGCAGTACTTC.